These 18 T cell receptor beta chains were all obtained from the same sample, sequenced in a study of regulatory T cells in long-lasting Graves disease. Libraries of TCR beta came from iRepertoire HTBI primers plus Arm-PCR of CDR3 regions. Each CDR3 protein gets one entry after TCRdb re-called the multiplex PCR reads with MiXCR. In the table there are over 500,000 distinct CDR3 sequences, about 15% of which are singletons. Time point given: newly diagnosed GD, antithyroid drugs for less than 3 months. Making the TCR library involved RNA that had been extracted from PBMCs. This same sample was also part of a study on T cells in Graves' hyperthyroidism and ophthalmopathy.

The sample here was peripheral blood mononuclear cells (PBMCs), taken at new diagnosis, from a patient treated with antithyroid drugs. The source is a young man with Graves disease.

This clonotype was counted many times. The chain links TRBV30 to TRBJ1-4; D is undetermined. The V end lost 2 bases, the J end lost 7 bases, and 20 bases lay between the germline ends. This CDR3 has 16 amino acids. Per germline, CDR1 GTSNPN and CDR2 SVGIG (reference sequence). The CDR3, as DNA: TGTGCCTGGAGTAACATGGTCGTGCCTCGGGGTGAAAAACTGTTTTTT. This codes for CAWSNMVVPRGEKLFF.

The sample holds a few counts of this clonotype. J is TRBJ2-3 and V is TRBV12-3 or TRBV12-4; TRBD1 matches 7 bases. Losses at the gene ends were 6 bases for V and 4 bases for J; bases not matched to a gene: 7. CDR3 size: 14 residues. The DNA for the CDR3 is TGTGCCAGCAGGGATAACAGGGGTTCAGATACGCAGTATTTT. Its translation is CASRDNRGSDTQYF.

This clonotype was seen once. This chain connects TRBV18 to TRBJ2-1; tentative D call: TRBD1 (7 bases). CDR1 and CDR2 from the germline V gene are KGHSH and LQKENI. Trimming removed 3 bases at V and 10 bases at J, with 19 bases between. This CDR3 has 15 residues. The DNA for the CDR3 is TGTGCCAGCTCACCCGTTACAGGGGAGGCTTCCGAGCAGTTCTTC. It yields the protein CASSPVTGEASEQFF.

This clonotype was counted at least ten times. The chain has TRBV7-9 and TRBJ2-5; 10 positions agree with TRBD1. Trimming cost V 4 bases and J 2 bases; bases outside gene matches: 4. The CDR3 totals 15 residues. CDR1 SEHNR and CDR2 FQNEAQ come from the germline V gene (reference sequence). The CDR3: CASSSGQGVQETQYF. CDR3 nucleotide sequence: TGTGCCAGCAGCTCCGGACAGGGGGTTCAAGAGACCCAGTACTTC.

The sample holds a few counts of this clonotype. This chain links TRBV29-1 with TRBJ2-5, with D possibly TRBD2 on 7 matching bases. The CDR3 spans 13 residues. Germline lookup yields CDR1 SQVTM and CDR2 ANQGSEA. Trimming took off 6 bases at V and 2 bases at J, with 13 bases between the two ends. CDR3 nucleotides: TGCAGCGTGGGGGGGGCGGGGCAAGAGACCCAGTACTTC. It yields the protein CSVGGAGQETQYF.

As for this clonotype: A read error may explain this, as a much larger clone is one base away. The CDR3 region is CASTRADGNCEQYF. CDR3 in DNA: TGTGCCAGCACTCGCGCCGACGGGAACTGCGAGCAGTACTTC. The V call is TRBV7-9, the J call TRBJ2-3; a weak D match, TRBD2 (5 bases). The end of the DNA is better explained by TRBJ2-7, so the J call may be wrong. The CDR3 covers 14 residues. In germline, CDR1 is SEHNR, CDR2 FQNEAQ (reference sequence).

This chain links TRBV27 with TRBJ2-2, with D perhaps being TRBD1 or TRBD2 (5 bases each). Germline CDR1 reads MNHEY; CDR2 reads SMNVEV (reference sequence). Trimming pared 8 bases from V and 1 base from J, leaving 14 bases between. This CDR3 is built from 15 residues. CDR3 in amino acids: CASRTPGRNTGELFF. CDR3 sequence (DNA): TGTGCCAGCCGAACGCCGGGACGGAACACCGGGGAGCTGTTTTTT.

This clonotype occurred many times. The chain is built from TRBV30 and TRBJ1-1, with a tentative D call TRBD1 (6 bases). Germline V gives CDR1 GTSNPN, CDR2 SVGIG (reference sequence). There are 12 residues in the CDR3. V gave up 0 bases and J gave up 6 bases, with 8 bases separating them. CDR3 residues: CAWSVKGAEAFF. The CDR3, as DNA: TGTGCCTGGAGTGTTAAGGGGGCTGAAGCTTTCTTT.

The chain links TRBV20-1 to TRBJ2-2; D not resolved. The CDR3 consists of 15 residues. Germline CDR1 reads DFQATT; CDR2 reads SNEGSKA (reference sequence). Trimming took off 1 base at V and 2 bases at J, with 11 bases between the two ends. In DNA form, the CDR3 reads TGCAGTGCTAGAGTATTGGCAGTAAACACCGGGGAGCTGTTTTTT. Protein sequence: CSARVLAVNTGELFF.

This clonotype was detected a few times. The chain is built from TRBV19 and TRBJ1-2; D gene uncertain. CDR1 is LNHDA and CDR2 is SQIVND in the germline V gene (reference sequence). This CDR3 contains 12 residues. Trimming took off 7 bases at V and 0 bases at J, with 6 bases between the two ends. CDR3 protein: CASKTANYGYTF. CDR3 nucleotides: TGTGCCAGTAAAACAGCTAACTATGGCTACACCTTC. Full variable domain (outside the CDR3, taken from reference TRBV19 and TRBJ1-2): DGGITQSPKYLFRKEGQNVTLSCEQNLNHDAMYWYRQDPGQGLRLIYYSQIVNDFQKGDIAEGYSVSREKKESFPLTVTSAQKNPTAFYLCASKTANYGYTFGSGTRLTVV.

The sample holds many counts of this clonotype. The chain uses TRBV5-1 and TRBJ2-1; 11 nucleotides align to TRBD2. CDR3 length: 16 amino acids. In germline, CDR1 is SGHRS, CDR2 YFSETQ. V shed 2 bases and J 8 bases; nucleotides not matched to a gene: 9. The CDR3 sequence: CASSFPGSGRADEQFF. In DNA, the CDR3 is TGCGCCAGCAGCTTCCCGGGTAGCGGGAGGGCGGATGAGCAGTTCTTC. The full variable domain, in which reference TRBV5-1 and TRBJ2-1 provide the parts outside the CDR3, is KAGVTQTPRYLIKTRGQQVTLSCSPISGHRSVSWYQQTPGQGLQFLFEYFSETQRNKGNFPGRFSGRQFSNSRSEMNVSTLELGDSALYLCASSFPGSGRADEQFFGPGTRLTVL.

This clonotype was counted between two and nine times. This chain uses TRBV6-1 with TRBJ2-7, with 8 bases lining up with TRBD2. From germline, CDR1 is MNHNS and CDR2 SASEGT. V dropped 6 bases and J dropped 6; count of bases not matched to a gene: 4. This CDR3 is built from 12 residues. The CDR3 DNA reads TGTGCCAGCAGACTTCGGGAGGGCGAGCAGTACTTC. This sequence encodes CASRLREGEQYF.

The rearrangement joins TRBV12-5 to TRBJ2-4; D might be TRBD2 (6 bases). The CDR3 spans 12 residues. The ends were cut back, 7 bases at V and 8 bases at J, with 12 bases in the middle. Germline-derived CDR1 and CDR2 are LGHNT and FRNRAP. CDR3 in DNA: TGTGCTAGTGCCGGGGGTGGGGACATTCAGTACTTC. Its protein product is CASAGGGDIQYF.

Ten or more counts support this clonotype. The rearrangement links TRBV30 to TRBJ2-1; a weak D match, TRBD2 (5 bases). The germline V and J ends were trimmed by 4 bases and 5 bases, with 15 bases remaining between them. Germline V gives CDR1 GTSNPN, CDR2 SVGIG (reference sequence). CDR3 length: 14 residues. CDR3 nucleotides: TGTGCCTGGATCGACCCCGCTAGCCACAATGAGCAGTTCTTC. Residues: CAWIDPASHNEQFF.

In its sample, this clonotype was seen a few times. CDR3: CASSPGLAGGEDTQYF. The CDR3 region has the DNA TGTGCCAGCAGCCCCGGACTAGCGGGAGGGGAAGATACGCAGTATTTT. The rearrangement links TRBV4-2 to TRBJ2-3; 15 bases fit TRBD2. J gave up 5 bases and V 4 bases, and 4 bases lay outside the gene matches. CDR1 and CDR2 from the germline V gene are LGHNA and YNFKEQ. The CDR3 consists of 16 residues.

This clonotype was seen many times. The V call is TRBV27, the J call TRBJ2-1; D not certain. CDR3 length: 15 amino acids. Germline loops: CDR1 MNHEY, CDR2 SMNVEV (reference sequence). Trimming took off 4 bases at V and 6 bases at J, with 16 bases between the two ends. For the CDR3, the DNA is TGTGCCAGCAGTTCCATGGCCAGATTTAGCAATGAGCAGTTCTTC. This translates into CASSSMARFSNEQFF.

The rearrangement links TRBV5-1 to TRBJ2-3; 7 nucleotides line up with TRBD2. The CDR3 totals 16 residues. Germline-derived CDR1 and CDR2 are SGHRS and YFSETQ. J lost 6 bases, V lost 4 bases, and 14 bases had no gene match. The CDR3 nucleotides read TGCGCCAGCAGCACCGGGTTAGCGGGCGAGTTCGATACGCAGTATTTT. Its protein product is CASSTGLAGEFDTQYF.

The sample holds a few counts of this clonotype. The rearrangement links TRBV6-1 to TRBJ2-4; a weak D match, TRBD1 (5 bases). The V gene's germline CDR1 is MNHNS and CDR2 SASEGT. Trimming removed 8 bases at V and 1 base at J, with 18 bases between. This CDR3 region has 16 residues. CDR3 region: CASGPDRPRAKNIQYF. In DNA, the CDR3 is TGTGCCAGCGGACCAGACAGACCGAGGGCCAAAAACATTCAGTACTTC.